A selection of T cell receptor beta chains follows, all from one sample in a study of blood T cells in healthy people across ages. Via MiXCR, TCRdb re-called the 5' RACE reads, giving one row per CDR3 protein. The sample yields hundreds of thousands of distinct CDR3 sequences, roughly 50% seen once. Sample: blood. All receptors come from a man aged 30 to 39 in good health. Each CDR3 is given with its conserved first and last residue. The D gene is left open where the match is weak. Only part of the rows carry a size: once, few, many, or a class if the clone is expanded.

CDR3aa: CASSQLGLPRGANVLTF; CDR3nt: TGTGCCAGCAGCCAACTCGGACTCCCGCGAGGGGCCAACGTCCTGACTTTC; abundance: NA; v_gene: TRBV4-2; j_gene: TRBJ2-6; d_gene: NA
CDR3aa: CASSYEFRDRTYKQYF; CDR3nt: TGTGCCAGCAGTTACGAATTCCGGGACAGGACCTACAAGCAGTACTTC; abundance: NA; v_gene: TRBV6-2/TRBV6-3; j_gene: TRBJ2-7; d_gene: TRBD1
CDR3aa: CASSRGGADQPQHF; CDR3nt: TGTGCCAGCAGTAGGGGAGGGGCGGACCAGCCCCAGCATTTT; abundance: NA; v_gene: TRBV3-1; j_gene: TRBJ1-5; d_gene: NA
CDR3aa: CASSLVLQGDYGYTF; CDR3nt: TGTGCCAGCTCACTCGTACTACAGGGGGACTATGGCTACACCTTC; abundance: few; v_gene: TRBV18; j_gene: TRBJ1-2; d_gene: TRBD1
CDR3aa: CASSEARNYGYTF; CDR3nt: TGTGCCAGCAGTGAAGCCAGAAACTATGGCTACACCTTC; abundance: NA; v_gene: TRBV6-1; j_gene: TRBJ1-2; d_gene: NA
CDR3aa: CARRGRAAKNIQYF; CDR3nt: TGTGCCCGGAGAGGCCGCGCGGCCAAAAACATTCAGTACTTC; abundance: NA; v_gene: TRBV30; j_gene: TRBJ2-4; d_gene: NA
CDR3aa: CASSQEFIGLGYEQFF; CDR3nt: TGTGCCAGCAGCCAAGAATTCATCGGGTTGGGTTATGAGCAGTTCTTC; abundance: few; v_gene: TRBV4-2; j_gene: TRBJ2-1; d_gene: NA
CDR3aa: CASSEEIVAIQYF; CDR3nt: TGTGCCAGCAGTGAAGAAATAGTAGCCATTCAGTACTTC; abundance: once; v_gene: TRBV6-1; j_gene: TRBJ2-4; d_gene: NA
CDR3aa: CASSPRAGASSYEQYF; CDR3nt: TGTGCCAGCAGCCCCAGAGCGGGCGCGAGCTCCTACGAGCAGTACTTC; abundance: NA; v_gene: TRBV6-5; j_gene: TRBJ2-7; d_gene: NA
CDR3aa: CSARATGNTEAFF; CDR3nt: TGCAGTGCTAGAGCGACAGGGAACACTGAAGCTTTCTTT; abundance: NA; v_gene: TRBV20-1; j_gene: TRBJ1-1; d_gene: NA
CDR3aa: CASSSGLAGTSSYNEQYF; CDR3nt: TGTGCCAGCAGCTCGGGACTAGCGGGGACGAGCTCCTACAATGAGCAGTACTTC; abundance: many; v_gene: TRBV7-2; j_gene: TRBJ2-7; d_gene: TRBD2
CDR3aa: CSAGDRLAKNIQYF; CDR3nt: TGCAGTGCTGGCGATAGGCTAGCCAAAAACATTCAGTACTTC; abundance: NA; v_gene: TRBV20-1; j_gene: TRBJ2-4; d_gene: NA
CDR3aa: CASSLSGTTYNEQFF; CDR3nt: TGTGCCAGCAGCTTAAGCGGGACTACCTACAATGAGCAGTTCTTC; abundance: few; v_gene: TRBV11-3; j_gene: TRBJ2-1; d_gene: TRBD2
CDR3aa: CASSLVMGGSSYNEQFF; CDR3nt: TGTGCCAGCAGCTTGGTAATGGGGGGGAGCTCCTACAATGAGCAGTTCTTC; abundance: NA; v_gene: TRBV5-6; j_gene: TRBJ2-1; d_gene: TRBD2
CDR3aa: CASSGRGCYNEQFF; CDR3nt: TGTGCCAGCAGCGGGCGAGGTTGCTACAATGAGCAGTTCTTC; abundance: NA; v_gene: TRBV21-1; j_gene: TRBJ2-1; d_gene: NA
CDR3aa: CASSVRLAGANVLTF; CDR3nt: TGTGCCAGCAGCGTCCGACTAGCTGGGGCCAACGTCCTGACTTTC; abundance: many; v_gene: TRBV9; j_gene: TRBJ2-6; d_gene: NA
CDR3aa: CASSQDKRQPQHF; CDR3nt: TGCGCCAGCAGCCAAGATAAACGCCAGCCCCAGCATTTT; abundance: NA; v_gene: TRBV4-3; j_gene: TRBJ1-5; d_gene: NA
CDR3aa: CASSQDAGGAYEQYF; CDR3nt: TGTGCCAGCAGCCAAGATGCCGGGGGGGCCTACGAGCAGTACTTC; abundance: NA; v_gene: TRBV4-2; j_gene: TRBJ2-7; d_gene: TRBD2
CDR3aa: CASSPTGGYNYEQYF; CDR3nt: TGTGCCAGCAGCCCCACGGGAGGTTACAACTACGAGCAGTACTTC; abundance: once; v_gene: TRBV7-2; j_gene: TRBJ2-7; d_gene: TRBD2
CDR3aa: CASSGTGASADTQYF; CDR3nt: TGTGCCAGCAGTGGGACAGGGGCGAGCGCAGATACGCAGTATTTT; abundance: NA; v_gene: TRBV12-3/TRBV12-4; j_gene: TRBJ2-3; d_gene: TRBD1
CDR3aa: CAIQRGSTDTQYF; CDR3nt: TGTGCCATCCAGAGGGGGAGCACAGATACGCAGTATTTT; abundance: few; v_gene: TRBV28; j_gene: TRBJ2-3; d_gene: NA
CDR3aa: CSARSVQGTNQPQHF; CDR3nt: TGCAGTGCTAGGAGCGTACAGGGTACCAATCAGCCCCAGCATTTT; abundance: NA; v_gene: TRBV20-1; j_gene: TRBJ1-5; d_gene: NA
CDR3aa: CASRTERAGGPLNEQFF; CDR3nt: TGTGCCAGCAGAACAGAACGGGCGGGAGGGCCTCTCAATGAGCAGTTCTTC; abundance: few; v_gene: TRBV28; j_gene: TRBJ2-1; d_gene: TRBD2
CDR3aa: CSARAPGPWETQYF; CDR3nt: TGCAGTGCTAGAGCCCCGGGACCTTGGGAGACCCAGTACTTC; abundance: NA; v_gene: TRBV20-1; j_gene: TRBJ2-5; d_gene: NA
CDR3aa: CSVVTSGISYNEQFF; CDR3nt: TGCAGCGTTGTGACTAGCGGGATTTCCTACAATGAGCAGTTCTTC; abundance: NA; v_gene: TRBV29-1; j_gene: TRBJ2-1; d_gene: TRBD2
CDR3aa: CASSLGFREDYTF; CDR3nt: TGTGCCAGCAGCTTAGGCTTCAGGGAGGACTACACCTTC; abundance: few; v_gene: TRBV7-6; j_gene: TRBJ1-2; d_gene: NA
CDR3aa: CASSVSVSSYEQYF; CDR3nt: TGTGCCAGCAGCGTAAGTGTTAGCTCCTACGAGCAGTACTTC; abundance: NA; v_gene: TRBV7-6; j_gene: TRBJ2-7; d_gene: NA